This TCR beta chain was obtained from a study of vaccination effects on CD4 cells after COVID-19. Sequencing used immunoSEQ multiplex PCR; TCRdb keeps in-frame clones, though not all of them. The sample shows some 41,000 clones, under 70% of them seen only once. After expansion with viral peptide pools in the ViraFEST assay, antigen-specific CD4+ T cells were sequenced. After roughly 10 days in culture, the CD4+ T cells were isolated. Negative nucleocapsid antibody tests before and after vaccination confirmed no previous SARS-CoV-2 infection. Cultures of under 2.5 million PBMC per well contained about 10 IU/ml IL-2 plus 10 ug/ml peptides. There are a few counts of this clone. What it recognizes is unknown. The V gene's germline CDR1 is SNHLY and CDR2 FYNNEI. This CDR3 region has 12 residues. J was trimmed by 5 bases and V by 11 bases; bases with no gene match: 7.

The source was CD4+ T cells from PBMCs cultured with HCoV-OC43 spike peptides, collected before COVID-19 vaccination. Subset of the sample: HCoV-OC43 spike overlapping peptide pool stimulation. The chain joins TRBV2 to TRBJ1-1; 8 positions agree with TRBD1. The source of this sequence is a human donor who received a COVID-19 vaccine. The CDR3 nucleotides read TGTGCCGGGGGACAGGAGTATACTGAAGCTTTCTTT. Translated, it gives CAGGQEYTEAFF.